This passage covers 7 T cell receptor beta chains from one sample sequenced in a study of identical twins. TCRdb re-derived calls from the 5' RACE reads in MiXCR, one entry per CDR3 protein. This sample has around 160,000 distinct CDR3 sequences, with approximately 4% found just once. Sequencing was carried out using memory T cells sorted from blood. Receptors originate from a man younger than 35 in good health.

This clonotype was seen at least ten times. The chain employs TRBV5-1 and TRBJ2-3; the match to TRBD2 covers 9 bases. This CDR3 spans 16 amino acids. Germline lookup yields CDR1 SGHRS and CDR2 YFSETQ. Germline trimming cut 0 bases from V and 2 bases from J; bases unmatched to any gene: 4. In nucleotides, the CDR3 is TGCGCCAGCAGCTTGGGACTAGCGGCCAACACAGATACGCAGTATTTT. It codes for CASSLGLAANTDTQYF.

This clonotype was counted ten times or more. The rearrangement links TRBV7-3 to TRBJ2-7; D remains unclear. Germline-derived CDR1 and CDR2 are SGHTA and FQGTGA. V dropped 0 bases and J dropped 6 bases, with 6 bases sitting between them. The CDR3 covers 12 residues. This chain's CDR3 is CASSLTTTEQYF. The CDR3 nucleotides read TGTGCCAGCAGCTTAACGACCACCGAGCAGTACTTC. Complete variable domain (other parts from reference TRBV7-3 and TRBJ2-7): GAGVSQTPSNKVTEKGKYVELRCDPISGHTALYWYRQSLGQGPEFLIYFQGTGAADDSGLPNDRFFAVRPEGSVSTLKIQRTERGDSAVYLCASSLTTTEQYFGPGTRLTVT.

This clonotype was picked up many times. The chain carries TRBV11-1 and TRBJ2-7, with D perhaps TRBD1 or TRBD2 (5 bases each). CDR3 length: 14 amino acids. With 6 bases removed from V and 3 bases from J, the gap between germline ends came to 15 bases. Germline CDR1 reads SGHAT; CDR2 reads FQDESV (reference sequence). The CDR3 DNA reads TGTGCCAGCAGTATCATGGGGACCAACTACGAGCAGTACTTC. It is translated as CASSIMGTNYEQYF.

This clonotype was recorded at least ten times. CDR3 sequence (DNA): TGCAGTGCTAGAAGGTTTCGACTGCGAATCCAAGAGACCCAGTACTTC. Translated, it gives CSARRFRLRIQETQYF. V is TRBV20-1 and J is TRBJ2-5; no clear D gene. CDR1 and CDR2 (germline): DFQATT, SNEGSKA (reference sequence). The CDR3 is 16 amino acids. With 2 bases removed from V and 1 base from J, the gap between germline ends came to 17 bases.

This clonotype was detected ten times or more. V gene TRBV10-3 combines with J gene TRBJ2-3; TRBD2 aligns across 14 bases. The CDR3 runs 18 residues. Germline V gene sequence: CDR1 ENHRY, CDR2 SYGVKD. The V segment lost 2 bases and the J segment 3 bases; nucleotides outside the gene matches: 7. DNA for the CDR3: TGTGCCATCAGTGAGCGGGGGACTAGCGGGAGACGGACAGATACGCAGTATTTT. This translates into CAISERGTSGRRTDTQYF.

This clonotype was seen ten or more times. The rearrangement joins TRBV29-1 to TRBJ2-1; D is unresolved. The CDR3 contains 11 residues. With 7 bases removed from V and 15 bases from J, the gap between germline ends came to 19 bases. Germline V gene sequence: CDR1 SQVTM, CDR2 ANQGSEA. DNA of the CDR3: TGCAGCGGTTCCTCTGGGCCAGGCAGGTTCTTC. As protein: CSGSSGPGRFF.

This clonotype was seen many times. This CDR3 reads CASSPQWRTDTQYF. The CDR3 DNA sequence: TGTGCCAGCAGCCCGCAATGGCGCACAGATACGCAGTATTTT. The chain combines TRBV7-9 with TRBJ2-3; D ambiguous. Germline V gives CDR1 SEHNR, CDR2 FQNEAQ (reference sequence). V gave up 5 bases and J gave up 1 base, with 10 bases separating them. There are 14 residues in the CDR3.